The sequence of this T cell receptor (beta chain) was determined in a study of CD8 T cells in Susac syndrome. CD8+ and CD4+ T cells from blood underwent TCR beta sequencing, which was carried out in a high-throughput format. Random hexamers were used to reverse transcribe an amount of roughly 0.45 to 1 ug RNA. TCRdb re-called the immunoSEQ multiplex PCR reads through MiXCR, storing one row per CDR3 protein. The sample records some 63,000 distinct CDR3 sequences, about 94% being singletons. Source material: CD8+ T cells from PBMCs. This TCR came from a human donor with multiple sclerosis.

In DNA form, the CDR3 reads TGTGCCAGCAGCTTAAGCGACAGTCTCTACGAGCAGTACTTC. Translated, it gives CASSLSDSLYEQYF. The V and J genes are TRBV13 and TRBJ2-7, with D perhaps TRBD1 (5 bases). V dropped 2 bases and J dropped 3 bases, with 11 bases sitting between them. Germline V gives CDR1 PRHDT, CDR2 FYEKMQ (reference sequence). The CDR3 sequence is 14 residues long. Full variable domain (outside the CDR3, taken from reference TRBV13 and TRBJ2-7): AAGVIQSPRHLIKEKRETATLKCYPIPRHDTVYWYQQGPGQDPQFLISFYEKMQSDKGSIPDRFSAQQFSDYHSELNMSSLELGDSALYFCASSLSDSLYEQYFGPGTRLTVT.